Presented here are 10 T cell receptor beta chains from one specimen sequenced in a study of cytomegalovirus exposure and HLA in healthy donors. Method: immunoSEQ multiplex PCR; TCRdb's copy keeps in-frame clones and lacks some. The profile shows about 110,000 clones, approximately 90% of them singletons. Sequencing was performed on PBMCs. These TCRs come from a woman in her 30s in good health and CMV-seropositive.

CDR3 residues: CASSSGLLAGDMNEQFF. The DNA for the CDR3 is TGCGCCAGCAGCTCCGGACTACTAGCGGGAGATATGAATGAGCAGTTCTTC. This chain links TRBV5-1 with TRBJ2-1; 11 bases are shared with TRBD2. The length of the CDR3 is 17 residues. With V trimmed by 3 bases and J by 7 bases, 12 bases remained unmatched. Germline V gene data show CDR1 as SGHRS and CDR2 as YFSETQ.

This chain connects TRBV5-1 to TRBJ1-3, with 7 positions matching TRBD1. The CDR3 has 15 amino acids. V shed 4 bases, J shed 1 base, and the junction held 5 bases outside the gene matches. Per germline, CDR1 SGHRS and CDR2 YFSETQ. The CDR3 here is CASSVRQGSGNTIYF. For the CDR3, the DNA is TGCGCCAGCAGCGTCCGACAGGGATCTGGAAACACCATATATTTT.

The V gene is TRBV4-1, the J gene TRBJ2-4; D is possibly TRBD1 (6 bases). V lost 2 bases to trimming and J lost 3 bases, with 17 bases between them. CDR3 length: 17 amino acids. Per germline, CDR1 MGHRA and CDR2 YSYEKL. CDR3 protein: CASSQPRTGLVKNIQYF. The CDR3 DNA reads TGCGCCAGCAGCCAACCCCGCACAGGGCTCGTCAAAAACATTCAGTACTTC.

This clone was seen repeatedly, ten times or more. J is TRBJ2-2 and V is TRBV19; possibly TRBD2 for D (5 bases). Germline CDR1 and CDR2: LNHDA and SQIVND (reference sequence). The CDR3 is 14 amino acids. Trimming took off 5 bases at V and 4 bases at J, with 11 bases between the two ends. CDR3 sequence (DNA): TGTGCCAGTAGTCGGGAAGTTTTCACCGGGGAGCTGTTTTTT. This translates into CASSREVFTGELFF.

The chain links TRBV5-1 to TRBJ2-1, with 8 positions matching TRBD2. CDR3 size: 16 residues. The V segment lost 7 bases and the J segment 5 bases; nucleotides outside the gene matches: 14. The germline CDR1 and CDR2 sequences are SGHRS and YFSETQ. CDR3 in DNA: TGCGCCAGCTGCAGGGGCGAAGCGGGAGCTCACAATGAGCAGTTCTTC. Translated: CASCRGEAGAHNEQFF.

The CDR3 region is CASSVRDRNYEQYF. As DNA, the CDR3 is TGCGCCAGCAGCGTGCGGGACAGGAACTACGAGCAGTACTTC. The chain combines TRBV4-1 with TRBJ2-7; the match to TRBD1 covers 8 bases. The germline gives CDR1 MGHRA, CDR2 YSYEKL. V shed 5 bases, J shed 3 bases, and the junction held 6 bases outside the gene matches. The CDR3 length is 14 residues.

The CDR3 DNA is TGTGCCAGCAGTGGGTTTGGAGGTGAGCAGTTCTTC. Protein sequence: CASSGFGGEQFF. V and J are TRBV2 and TRBJ2-1, with D possibly TRBD2 on 5 matching bases. V was cut by 4 bases and J by 9 bases, with 10 bases left in between. Germline CDR1 and CDR2: SNHLY and FYNNEI. This CDR3 is built from 12 residues.

This clone has a single count. This chain uses TRBV7-2 with TRBJ2-6; maybe TRBD1 (6 bases). The ends were cut back, 1 base at V and 2 bases at J, with 9 bases in the middle. Per the germline V gene, CDR1 is SGHTA and CDR2 is FQGNSA. This CDR3 is built from 16 residues. The CDR3, as DNA: TGTGCCAGCAGCTTAGACTGGGGGCCTGGGGCCAACGTCCTGACTTTC. Its protein product is CASSLDWGPGANVLTF.

This chain links TRBV4-3 with TRBJ1-4; D is unclear. V lost 0 bases and J 3 bases, leaving 8 bases between the germline ends. The CDR3 sequence is 15 residues long. CDR1 and CDR2 (germline): LGHNA, YSLEER. The CDR3 sequence: CASSQDVTANEKLFF. The CDR3 DNA is TGCGCCAGCAGCCAAGATGTAACGGCTAATGAAAAACTGTTTTTT.

This clone appeared once. CDR3 nucleotides: TGTGCCACCAGCCCCCTTGGTTCGGGCGAGCAGTACTTC. Its protein is CATSPLGSGEQYF. The V gene is TRBV15, the J gene TRBJ2-7; no reliable D call. Germline V lookup: CDR1 LNHNV, CDR2 YYDKDF (reference sequence). V lost 5 bases, J lost 6 bases, and 14 bases lay in between. CDR3 length: 13 amino acids. The complete variable domain, with remaining parts taken from reference TRBV15 and TRBJ2-7, reads DAMVIQNPRYQVTQFGKPVTLSCSQTLNHNVMYWYQQKSSQAPKLLFHYYDKDFNNEADTPDNFQSRRPNTSFCFLDIRSPGLGDTAMYLCATSPLGSGEQYFGPGTRLTVT.